This T cell receptor (beta chain) was sequenced during a study of human T cells and chemical hapten exposure. This clonotype came up many times. Using its own MiXCR run on the RACE reads, TCRdb lists one record per CDR3 protein. The sample has roughly 36,000 distinct CDR3 sequences; approximately 10% are singletons. The V and J ends lost 11 bases and 0 bases respectively, with 16 bases between them. The CDR3 is 15 amino acids. The time point here: pre-sensitization, week 0. Specified treatment: therapeutic diphenylcyclopropenone sensitization with weekly scalp DPC. Extraction of total RNA was performed on unfractionated whole blood.

V and J are TRBV12-3 or TRBV12-4 and TRBJ1-4; D not certain. The receptor was isolated from a middle-aged man with alopecia areata. Some clones in this sample may be carry-over from other donors' samples. The starting material was whole blood, obtained in connection with sensitization to the hapten diphenylcyclopropenone (DPC). The CDR3 is CASSSGGATNEKLFF. DNA for the CDR3: TGTGCCTCTAGTTCGGGCGGCGCAACTAATGAAAAACTGTTTTTT.